This T cell receptor (beta chain) was found in a study of tumor-infiltrating lymphocytes in oesophageal squamous cell carcinoma. From the PCR reads, TCRdb called clonotypes with MiXCR, one entry per CDR3 protein. The data hold some 15,000 distinct CDR3 sequences, with about 55% observed a single time. The germline gives CDR1 SGHAT, CDR2 FQNNGV. CDR3 length equals 14 residues. The receptor's source is a female donor with esophageal squamous cell carcinoma. The gene calls are TRBV11-2 and TRBJ2-4, with 8 nucleotides matching TRBD1. Near its end, the DNA agrees better with TRBJ2-5, so the J call may be wrong. The sequenced sample was esophageal tumor tissue. This CDR3 reads CASSLGQGMETQYF. In DNA form, the CDR3 reads TGTGCCAGCAGCTTAGGACAGGGGATGGAGACCCAGTACTTC.